This entry is about one T cell receptor (beta chain). Its antigen is undetermined. The sample comes from a study of response to subunit inactivated influenza vaccine. From the RT-PCR reads, TCRdb called clonotypes with MiXCR, one entry per CDR3 protein. The sample includes about 500,000 distinct CDR3 sequences, 16% seen only once; the top ten take roughly 3%. General observations from the study: Authors suggested seasonal influenza vaccinations each recruit few new T cells.

Sequenced material: CD4+ T cells sorted from PBMCs, taken around 2 years after vaccination. The TCR sequence derives from a man between 50 and 75 years old who received an inactivated influenza vaccine.

The CDR3 region is CASSLPISTDTQYF. In nucleotides, the CDR3 is TGTGCCAGCAGCTTGCCGATTAGCACAGATACGCAGTATTTT. The rearrangement uses TRBV5-6 and TRBJ2-3; D is ambiguous. This CDR3 has 14 amino acids. Germline V gene lookup returns CDR1 SGHDT and CDR2 YYEEEE. Trimming stripped 1 base from V and 0 bases from J, with 6 bases between.